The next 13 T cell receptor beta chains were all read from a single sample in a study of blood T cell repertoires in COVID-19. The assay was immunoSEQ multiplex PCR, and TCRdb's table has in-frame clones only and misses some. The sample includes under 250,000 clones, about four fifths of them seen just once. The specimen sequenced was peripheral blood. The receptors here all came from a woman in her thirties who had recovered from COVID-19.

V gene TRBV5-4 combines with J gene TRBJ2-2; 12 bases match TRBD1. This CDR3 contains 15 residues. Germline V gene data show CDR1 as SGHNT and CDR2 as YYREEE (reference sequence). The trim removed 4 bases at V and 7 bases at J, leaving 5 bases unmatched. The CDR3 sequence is CASSRDRGQDGELFF. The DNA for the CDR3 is TGTGCCAGCAGCCGGGACAGGGGGCAGGACGGGGAGCTGTTTTTT.

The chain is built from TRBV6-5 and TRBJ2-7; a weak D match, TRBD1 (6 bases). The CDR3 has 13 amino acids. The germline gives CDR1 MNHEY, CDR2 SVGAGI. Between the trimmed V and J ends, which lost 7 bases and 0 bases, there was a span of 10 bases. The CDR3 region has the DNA TGTGCCAGCACTGGGACACCCTCCTACGAGCAGTACTTC. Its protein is CASTGTPSYEQYF.

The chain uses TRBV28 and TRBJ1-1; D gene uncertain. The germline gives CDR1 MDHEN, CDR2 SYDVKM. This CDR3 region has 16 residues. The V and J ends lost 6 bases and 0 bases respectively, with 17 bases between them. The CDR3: CASSLPPAGMNTEAFF. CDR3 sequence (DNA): TGTGCCAGCAGCCTACCCCCGGCGGGGATGAACACTGAAGCTTTCTTT.

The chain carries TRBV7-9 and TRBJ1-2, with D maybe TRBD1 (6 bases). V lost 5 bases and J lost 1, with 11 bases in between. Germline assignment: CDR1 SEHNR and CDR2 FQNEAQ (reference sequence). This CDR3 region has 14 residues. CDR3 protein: CASSPTGDNYGYTF. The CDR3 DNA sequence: TGTGCCAGCAGCCCGACAGGAGATAACTATGGCTACACCTTC.

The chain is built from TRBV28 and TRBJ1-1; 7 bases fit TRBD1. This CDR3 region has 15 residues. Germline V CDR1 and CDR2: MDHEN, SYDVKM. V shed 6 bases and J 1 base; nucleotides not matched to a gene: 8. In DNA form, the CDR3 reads TGTGCCAGCAGCCCTATCGGGACAGAGAACACTGAAGCTTTCTTT. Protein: CASSPIGTENTEAFF. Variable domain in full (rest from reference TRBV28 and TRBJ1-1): DVKVTQSSRYLVKRTGEKVFLECVQDMDHENMFWYRQDPGLGLRLIYFSYDVKMKEKGDIPEGYSVSREKKERFSLILESASTNQTSMYLCASSPIGTENTEAFFGQGTRLTVV.

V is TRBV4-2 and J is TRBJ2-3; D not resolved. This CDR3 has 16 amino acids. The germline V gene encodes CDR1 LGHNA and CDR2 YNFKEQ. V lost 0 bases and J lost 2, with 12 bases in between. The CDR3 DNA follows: TGTGCCAGCAGCCAAGAGCCTTCGCTACTCACAGATACGCAGTATTTT. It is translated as CASSQEPSLLTDTQYF.

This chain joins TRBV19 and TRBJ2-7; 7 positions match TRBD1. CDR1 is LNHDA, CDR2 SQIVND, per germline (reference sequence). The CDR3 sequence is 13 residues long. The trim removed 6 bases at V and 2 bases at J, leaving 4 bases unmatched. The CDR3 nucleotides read TGTGCCAGTAGCGAGCAGGGGGCCTACGAGCAGTACTTC. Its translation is CASSEQGAYEQYF.

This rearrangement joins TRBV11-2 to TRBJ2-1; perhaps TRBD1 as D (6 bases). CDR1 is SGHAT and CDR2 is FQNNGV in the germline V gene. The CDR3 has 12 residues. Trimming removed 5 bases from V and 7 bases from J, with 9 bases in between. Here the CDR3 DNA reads TGTGCCAGCAGCGAAGGGGGAAATGAGCAGTTCTTC. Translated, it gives CASSEGGNEQFF.

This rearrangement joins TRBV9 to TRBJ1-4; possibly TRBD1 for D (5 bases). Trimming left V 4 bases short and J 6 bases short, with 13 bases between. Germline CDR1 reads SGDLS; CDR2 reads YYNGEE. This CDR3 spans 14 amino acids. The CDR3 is CASSLHGADEKLFF. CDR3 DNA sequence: TGTGCCAGCAGCCTACATGGGGCGGATGAAAAACTGTTTTTT.

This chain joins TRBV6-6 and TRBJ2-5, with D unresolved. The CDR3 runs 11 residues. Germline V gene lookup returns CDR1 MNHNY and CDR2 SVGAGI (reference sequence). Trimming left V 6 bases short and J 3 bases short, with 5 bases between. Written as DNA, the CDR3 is TGTGCCAGCAGCCCAAAAGAGACCCAGTACTTC. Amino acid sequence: CASSPKETQYF.

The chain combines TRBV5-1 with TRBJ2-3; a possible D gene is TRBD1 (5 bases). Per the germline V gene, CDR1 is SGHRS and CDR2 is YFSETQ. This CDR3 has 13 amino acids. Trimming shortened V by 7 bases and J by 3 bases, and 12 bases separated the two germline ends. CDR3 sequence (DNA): TGCGCCAGCCACAGAAAGGGGACAGATACGCAGTATTTT. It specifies CASHRKGTDTQYF.

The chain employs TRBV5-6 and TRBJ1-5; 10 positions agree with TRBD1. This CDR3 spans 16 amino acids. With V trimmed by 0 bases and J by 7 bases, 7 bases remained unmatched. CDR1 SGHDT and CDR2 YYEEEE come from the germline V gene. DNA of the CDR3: TGTGCCAGCAGCTTGGCCCGACAGGGGGCACGGCAGCCCCAGCATTTT. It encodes CASSLARQGARQPQHF.

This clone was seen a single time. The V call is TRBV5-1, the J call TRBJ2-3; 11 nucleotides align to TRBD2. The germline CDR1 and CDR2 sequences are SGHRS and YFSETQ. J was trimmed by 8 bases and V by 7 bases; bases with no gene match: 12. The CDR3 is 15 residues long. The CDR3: CASCETSGAGTTQYF. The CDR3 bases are TGCGCCAGCTGCGAGACTAGCGGGGCGGGAACTACGCAGTATTTT.